These T cell receptor beta chains were read from a single sample in a study of shared clonotypes between healthy human individuals. Sequencing was performed with immunoSEQ multiplex PCR; in TCRdb, only in-frame clones are kept and a portion is missing. The table shows roughly 1 million clones, with 65% to 75% occurring only once. The sample comprised memory CD4+ T cells sorted from blood. The receptor source for this set is a man younger than 35 in good health. The CDR3 runs from the conserved cysteine through the conserved F or W.

V: TRBV7-9
J: TRBJ1-5
CDR3: CASSSGRPNQPQHF

V: TRBV6-1
J: TRBJ2-5
CDR3: CASTINRGQETQYF

V: TRBV2
J: TRBJ1-6
CDR3: CASSELRTNNSPLHF

V: TRBV6-6
J: TRBJ2-5
CDR3: CASSYSGRGGGETQYF

V: TRBV11-2
J: TRBJ1-1
CDR3: CASSLERLSTEAFF

V: TRBV7-6
J: TRBJ1-2
CDR3: CASSLAVGGRTTNYGYTF

V: TRBV29-1
J: TRBJ1-1
CDR3: CSVETGVGVNTEAFF

V: TRBV11-2
J: TRBJ2-7
CDR3: CASSLAQGGHEQYF

V: TRBV27
J: TRBJ2-7
CDR3: CASSPGGTNYEQYF

V: TRBV9
J: TRBJ2-2
CDR3: CASSVGGPGGANTGELFF

V: TRBV10-2
J: TRBJ2-4
CDR3: CASSEDRVSKNIQYF

V: TRBV14
J: TRBJ1-1
CDR3: CASSQDGLMGTEAFF

V: TRBV4-3
J: TRBJ1-4
CDR3: CASSQETENEKLFF

V: TRBV10-1
J: TRBJ2-3
CDR3: CASSRDARTDTQYF

V: TRBV30
J: TRBJ2-2
CDR3: CAWSVITGGGELFF

V: TRBV19
J: TRBJ1-1
CDR3: CASSFRESTEAFF

V: TRBV5-6
J: TRBJ2-1
CDR3: CASTHDLGRNNEQFF

V: TRBV5-4
J: TRBJ2-7
CDR3: CASSFDRVGEQYF

V: TRBV10-3
J: TRBJ2-7
CDR3: CAISESLGNLWEDF

V: TRBV29-1
J: TRBJ2-7
CDR3: CSVEGQSKAREQYF

V: TRBV9
J: TRBJ1-2
CDR3: CASSVGAAFRPFYGYTF

V: TRBV7-9
J: TRBJ1-5
CDR3: CASSLALPGTNQPQHF

V: TRBV5-1
J: TRBJ1-1
CDR3: CASSLVGGMNTEAFF

V: TRBV7-6
J: TRBJ1-5
CDR3: CASSLRGGADQPQHF

V: TRBV18
J: TRBJ2-6
CDR3: CASSPVDSGANVLTF

V: TRBV7-2
J: TRBJ2-3
CDR3: CASSPDRAGVDTQYF

V: TRBV6-5
J: TRBJ1-1
CDR3: CASSFDRNTEAFF

V: TRBV9
J: TRBJ1-1
CDR3: CASSVVHMNTEAFF

V: TRBV6-1
J: TRBJ1-1
CDR3: CASSAAVGARRAFF

V: TRBV28
J: TRBJ1-2
CDR3: CASRPGTTSNYGYTF

V: TRBV7-2
J: TRBJ2-3
CDR3: CASSLGAASTYTQYF

V: TRBV18
J: TRBJ1-2
CDR3: CASSHREVYGYTF

V: TRBV6-6
J: TRBJ1-5
CDR3: CAIRAPLVNQPQHF